The clone carrying this T cell receptor beta chain appeared a single time. Its antigen remains unknown. Investigators amplified TCR beta CDR3 regions from RNA transcripts. Investigators did first-round RT-PCR with HTBI primers, then second-round multiplex PCR. TCRdb redid the calling of the multiplex PCR reads with MiXCR, one entry per CDR3 protein. The sample holds 200,000 to 250,000 distinct CDR3 sequences, approximately 42% seen once. Per germline, CDR1 PRHDT and CDR2 FYEKMQ (reference sequence). This CDR3 has 15 residues. Trimming removed 4 bases from V and 4 bases from J, with 16 bases in between. None of the included patients had other autoimmune diseases, uncontrolled infections, pregnancy or lactation, as these led to exclusion. This specimen comes from a study of Graves' ophthalmopathy and Graves' hyperthyroidism. Notes on the study in general: Most thyroid-expanded clonotypes exceeding 0.001 frequency were also found in blood.

Sequencing was done on a sample of peripheral blood. The sequence derives from an adult man with Graves' ophthalmopathy. This chain joins TRBV13 and TRBJ1-1; no definite D call. CDR3: CASSSGGGRSTEAFF. The CDR3 region has the DNA TGTGCCAGCAGCTCAGGAGGAGGGCGCAGCACTGAAGCTTTCTTT.